One sample yielded the 32 T cell receptor beta chains listed below, sequenced in a study of blood T cell repertoires in COVID-19. Some clones are missing from TCRdb's copy, which holds only in-frame ones; the method was immunoSEQ multiplex PCR. Altogether 45,000 to 65,000 clones are present, 90% to 95% being singletons, with the ten largest covering roughly 3.9%. Sequencing was performed on peripheral blood. These receptors all come from a man over 45 with acute or convalescent COVID-19.

The CDR3 here is CASSLGRWLDEQFF. The CDR3 DNA is TGTGCCAGCAGCTTGGGGCGGTGGTTGGATGAGCAGTTCTTC. The chain employs TRBV7-2 and TRBJ2-1; tentatively, D is TRBD1 (5 bases). This CDR3 is 14 amino acids long. Germline V gene data show CDR1 as SGHTA and CDR2 as FQGNSA. Trimming shortened V by 3 bases and J by 8 bases, and 14 bases separated the two germline ends.

The chain couples TRBV19 to TRBJ2-1; TRBD2 aligns across 7 bases. CDR3 size: 14 residues. Germline CDR1 and CDR2: LNHDA and SQIVND (reference sequence). Trimming removed 3 bases from V and 6 bases from J; junction bases left unmatched: 5. CDR3 region: CASSIIGGSNEQFF. For the CDR3, the DNA is TGTGCCAGTAGTATTATTGGCGGGAGCAATGAGCAGTTCTTC.

This chain links TRBV6-4 with TRBJ2-1; D is unresolved. Germline assignment: CDR1 MRHNA and CDR2 SNTAGT. The CDR3 covers 17 residues. The V gene lost 0 bases and the J gene lost 0 bases, with 12 bases spanning the gap. As DNA, the CDR3 is TGTGCCAGCAGTGACTCTGGCGGCGGCAGCTCCTACAATGAGCAGTTCTTC. It encodes CASSDSGGGSSYNEQFF.

This clone was detected only once. The chain is built from TRBV19 and TRBJ2-3; D might be TRBD1 (6 bases). CDR1 is LNHDA and CDR2 is SQIVND in the germline V gene (reference sequence). V was trimmed by 4 bases and J by 3 bases, leaving 8 bases between them. The CDR3 is 13 residues long. This chain's CDR3 is CASSTRGTDTQYF. In DNA, the CDR3 is TGTGCCAGTAGTACCAGGGGTACAGATACGCAGTATTTT.

The rearrangement joins TRBV10-2 to TRBJ1-5; D is undetermined. Trimming stripped 2 bases from V and 4 bases from J, with 12 bases between. The V gene's germline CDR1 is WSHSY and CDR2 SAAADI. This CDR3 comprises 15 residues. CDR3 sequence: CASSEHRSSNQPQHF. CDR3 DNA sequence: TGCGCCAGCAGTGAGCACAGAAGTTCAAATCAGCCCCAGCATTTT.

This clone was picked up a small number of times. The chain joins TRBV6-5 to TRBJ2-7, with TRBD1 as a possible D gene (5 bases). Germline V gene lookup returns CDR1 MNHEY and CDR2 SVGAGI. V lost 5 bases and J 2 bases, leaving 16 bases between the germline ends. The CDR3 is made up of 15 amino acids. DNA for the CDR3: TGTGCCAGCAGTACTTCAGGGATGGGGACCTACGAGCAGTACTTC. Amino acids: CASSTSGMGTYEQYF.

The CDR3 loop is CASSLEVGAADTQYF. The CDR3 coding sequence is TGCGCCAGCAGCCTCGAGGTGGGGGCGGCAGATACGCAGTATTTT. The V gene is TRBV4-3, the J gene TRBJ2-3; possibly TRBD1 for D (6 bases). The V gene lost 4 bases and the J gene lost 4 bases, with 15 bases spanning the gap. CDR1 is LGHNA, CDR2 YSLEER, per germline. The CDR3 consists of 15 residues.

The chain links TRBV6-2 or TRBV6-3 to TRBJ1-5; D uncertain. V was clipped by 0 bases and J by 3 bases, with 15 bases between them. The CDR3 length is 17 residues. In germline, CDR1 is MNHEY, CDR2 SVGEGT. CDR3 sequence (DNA): TGTGCCAGCAGTTACTCGAGCGCGGGATATAACAATCAGCCCCAGCATTTT. Translation gives CASSYSSAGYNNQPQHF.

The gene calls are TRBV25-1 and TRBJ2-1; 7 bases are a match to TRBD2. Germline V gene lookup returns CDR1 MGHDK and CDR2 SYGVNS. V dropped 1 base and J dropped 4; count of bases not matched to a gene: 10. The CDR3 has 17 amino acids. The CDR3: CASSELGASGSYNEQFF. In nucleotides, the CDR3 is TGTGCCAGCAGTGAATTAGGTGCTAGCGGTTCTTACAATGAGCAGTTCTTC.

This clone was seen just once. The rearrangement links TRBV2 to TRBJ1-3; the D is unclear. Germline lookup yields CDR1 SNHLY and CDR2 FYNNEI. The CDR3 extends over 16 amino acids. With 0 bases removed from V and 0 bases from J, the gap between germline ends came to 9 bases. Written as DNA, the CDR3 is TGTGCCAGCAGTGAAGCACTACATAGCTCTGGAAACACCATATATTTT. Translation: CASSEALHSSGNTIYF.

This clone showed up just once. The chain combines TRBV29-1 with TRBJ1-5; D gene unclear. Germline CDR1 is SQVTM and CDR2 is ANQGSEA. Trimming removed 4 bases at V and 3 bases at J, with 10 bases between. The CDR3 covers 13 residues. CDR3 region: CSVVGGNNQPQHF. The CDR3 nucleotides read TGCAGCGTTGTCGGCGGAAACAATCAGCCCCAGCATTTT.

The V call is TRBV27, the J call TRBJ2-2, with 7 bases fitting TRBD1. The CDR3 is 13 residues long. The junction had 2 bases not matched to a gene; V was cut back by 6 bases and J by 4 bases. CDR1 is MNHEY and CDR2 is SMNVEV in the germline V gene (reference sequence). In DNA form, the CDR3 reads TGTGCCAGCAGAAGACAGGGCACCGGGGAGCTGTTTTTT. The encoded protein is CASRRQGTGELFF.

The J gene is TRBJ1-1, the V gene TRBV11-3, with TRBD1 matching 7 bases. Germline V gene sequence: CDR1 SGHNT, CDR2 YENEEA. Germline trimming cut 5 bases from V and 3 bases from J; bases unmatched to any gene: 6. The CDR3 is 14 amino acids. As DNA, the CDR3 is TGTGCCAGCAGCCCGAACAGGGGAGACACTGAAGCTTTCTTT. Protein product: CASSPNRGDTEAFF.

CDR3 nucleotide sequence: TGTGCCAGCAGCTTATTACGCGCAGGCTCCTACAATGAGCAGTTCTTC. It encodes CASSLLRAGSYNEQFF. The chain couples TRBV7-6 to TRBJ2-1; D gene uncertain. This CDR3 region has 16 residues. Trimming stripped 2 bases from V and 0 bases from J, with 11 bases between. Germline assignment: CDR1 SGHVS and CDR2 FNYEAQ.

V usage is TRBV30 and J usage is TRBJ1-6; 7 nucleotides line up with TRBD1. Germline V gives CDR1 GTSNPN, CDR2 SVGIG (reference sequence). The length of the CDR3 is 13 residues. V shed 5 bases, J shed 10 bases, and the junction held 8 bases outside the gene matches. The CDR3 DNA sequence: TGTGCCTGGGGTGACAGGGACGGATCACCCCTCCACTTT. Its translation: CAWGDRDGSPLHF.

CDR3: CASRKGYLGEQYF. For the CDR3, the DNA is TGTGCCAGCAGGAAGGGGTATTTGGGCGAGCAGTACTTC. The chain carries TRBV2 and TRBJ2-7; TRBD1 might be the D (5 bases). This CDR3 spans 13 amino acids. The V gene lost 6 bases and the J gene lost 6 bases, with 15 bases spanning the gap. Germline V CDR1 and CDR2: SNHLY, FYNNEI.

The chain joins TRBV12-2 to TRBJ2-5; no check of the table's D call, TRBD1, against the DNA was made. TRBV12-2 is listed as a pseudogene. This CDR3 is 15 amino acids long. CDR3 amino acids: CASRLGQGLEETQYF. In nucleotides, the CDR3 is TGTGCAAGTCGCTTGGGACAGGGGCTGGAAGAGACCCAGTACTTC.

The rearrangement uses TRBV11-2 and TRBJ1-3; 9 nucleotides agree with TRBD1. This CDR3 has 16 amino acids. Germline lookup yields CDR1 SGHAT and CDR2 FQNNGV. V was clipped by 1 base and J by 3 bases; unmatched bases: 4. CDR3 protein: CASSLVRTGVGNTIYF. The CDR3 DNA sequence: TGTGCCAGCAGCTTAGTTCGGACAGGGGTTGGAAACACCATATATTTT.

The rearrangement uses TRBV5-6 and TRBJ2-5; D is possibly TRBD1 (6 bases). Trimming left V 0 bases short and J 0 bases short, with 12 bases between. CDR3 length: 16 residues. The germline CDR1 and CDR2 sequences are SGHDT and YYEEEE. CDR3 DNA: TGTGCCAGCAGCTTGGGGGGATACAGGGACCAAGAGACCCAGTACTTC. It translates to CASSLGGYRDQETQYF.

The chain has TRBV18 and TRBJ2-5; D is uncertain. CDR3 length: 14 residues. Trimming removed 0 bases at V and 1 base at J, with 6 bases between. The V gene's germline CDR1 is KGHSH and CDR2 LQKENI. CDR3 in amino acids: CASSPPTVQETQYF. The DNA of the CDR3 is TGTGCCAGCTCACCACCCACAGTCCAAGAGACCCAGTACTTC.

The genes are TRBV4-3 and TRBJ1-4; D gene ambiguous. Germline V gives CDR1 LGHNA, CDR2 YSLEER. The CDR3 extends over 20 amino acids. Deletions cut 4 bases from V and 8 bases from J, with 32 bases between. The CDR3 protein is CASSLSIGGQVATPYEKLFF. CDR3 bases: TGCGCCAGCAGCCTCTCCATCGGCGGCCAAGTGGCTACACCTTACGAAAAACTGTTTTTT.

The chain links TRBV7-2 to TRBJ2-7; D perhaps matches TRBD2 (5 bases). Germline V gives CDR1 SGHTA, CDR2 FQGNSA. The CDR3 runs 15 residues. V shed 5 bases and J shed 1 base, with 15 bases lying between them. Written as DNA, the CDR3 is TGTGCCAGCAGCGCCCGTGGCGGGCTGTCCTACGAGCAGTACTTC. Amino acid sequence: CASSARGGLSYEQYF.

The chain joins TRBV6-5 to TRBJ1-2; D unresolved. Germline-derived CDR1 and CDR2 are MNHEY and SVGAGI. The CDR3 spans 14 residues. Trimming took off 7 bases at V and 3 bases at J, with 15 bases between the two ends. CDR3 DNA: TGTGCCAGCACCCTAACTCCGGACTACTATGGCTACACCTTC. It translates to CASTLTPDYYGYTF.

This clone was picked up one time. The CDR3 is CASSPAGGRYEQYF. In DNA, the CDR3 is TGTGCCAGCAGCCCCGCGGGAGGGAGGTACGAGCAGTACTTC. The V call is TRBV9, the J call TRBJ2-7; TRBD2 agrees at 9 bases. Trimming cost V 4 bases and J 4 bases; bases outside gene matches: 6. CDR1 is SGDLS and CDR2 is YYNGEE in the germline V gene. There are 14 residues in the CDR3.

The chain uses TRBV9 and TRBJ2-5, with 7 bases matching TRBD2. V lost 7 bases, J lost 2 bases, and 11 bases stayed unmatched. Germline CDR1 reads SGDLS; CDR2 reads YYNGEE. This CDR3 spans 15 amino acids. In DNA form, the CDR3 reads TGTGCCAGCGGCCAAAGGGTGGGAGGGCAAGAGACCCAGTACTTC. Translated, it gives CASGQRVGGQETQYF. Together with reference TRBV9 and TRBJ2-5, the CDR3 gives the full variable domain: DSGVTQTPKHLITATGQRVTLRCSPRSGDLSVYWYQQSLDQGLQFLIQYYNGEERAKGNILERFSAQQFPDLHSELNLSSLELGDSALYFCASGQRVGGQETQYFGPGTRLLVL.

The chain joins TRBV6-2 or TRBV6-3 to TRBJ2-7; 9 nucleotides line up with TRBD2. This CDR3 is built from 16 residues. Germline V gives CDR1 MNHEY, CDR2 SVGEGT. Trimming cost V 1 base and J 3 bases; bases outside gene matches: 7. CDR3 DNA sequence: TGTGCCAGCAGTTACTACGGACTAGCGACGAGCTACGAGCAGTACTTC. Protein sequence: CASSYYGLATSYEQYF.

The V gene is TRBV21-1, the J gene TRBJ2-3; the D call TRBD1 from the table was never checked on the DNA. TRBV21-1 is a pseudogene. The CDR3 spans 18 residues. The chain's CDR3 is CASSKVIRGTGGTDTQYF. DNA for the CDR3: TGTGCCAGCAGCAAAGTCATTAGGGGGACAGGGGGCACAGATACGCAGTATTTT.

This rearrangement joins TRBV18 to TRBJ2-5, with TRBD1 as a possible D gene (6 bases). Trimming shortened V by 3 bases and J by 3 bases, and 14 bases separated the two germline ends. Germline loops: CDR1 KGHSH, CDR2 LQKENI. The CDR3 runs to 15 residues. The CDR3, as DNA: TGTGCCAGCTCACCGGCACTAGACAGGAAAGAGACCCAGTACTTC. This encodes CASSPALDRKETQYF.

J is TRBJ2-1 and V is TRBV19; TRBD1 is a possible D gene (6 bases). Deletions cut 4 bases from V and 4 bases from J, with 8 bases between. The germline CDR1 and CDR2 sequences are LNHDA and SQIVND (reference sequence). The CDR3 has 13 amino acids. CDR3 DNA sequence: TGTGCCAGTAGTAGGACAGTATACAATGAGCAGTTCTTC. Its protein is CASSRTVYNEQFF.

The rearrangement joins TRBV5-5 to TRBJ2-1; 8 bases match TRBD1. Trimming removed 4 bases from V and 2 bases from J; junction bases left unmatched: 2. The CDR3 extends over 14 amino acids. CDR1 and CDR2 from the germline V gene are SGHKS and YYEKEE (reference sequence). CDR3 loop: CASSGTGPYNEQFF. The CDR3 DNA reads as TGTGCCAGCAGCGGGACAGGACCCTACAATGAGCAGTTCTTC.

The chain employs TRBV9 and TRBJ1-3; D remains ambiguous. The CDR3 consists of 16 residues. Germline-derived CDR1 and CDR2 are SGDLS and YYNGEE. With 0 bases removed from V and 0 bases from J, the gap between germline ends came to 10 bases. The CDR3 loop reads CASSVEADDSGNTIYF. The CDR3 DNA reads TGTGCCAGCAGCGTAGAGGCGGATGACTCTGGAAACACCATATATTTT.

This clone has just a few counts. The V gene is TRBV7-2, the J gene TRBJ2-7, with D possibly TRBD2 on 5 matching bases. Trimming pared 5 bases from V and 7 bases from J, leaving 15 bases between. The CDR3 runs 13 residues. The germline V gene encodes CDR1 SGHTA and CDR2 FQGNSA. The CDR3 DNA reads as TGTGCCAGCAGCGTCCCGCCGGACTTTGAGCAGTACTTC. Translated: CASSVPPDFEQYF.